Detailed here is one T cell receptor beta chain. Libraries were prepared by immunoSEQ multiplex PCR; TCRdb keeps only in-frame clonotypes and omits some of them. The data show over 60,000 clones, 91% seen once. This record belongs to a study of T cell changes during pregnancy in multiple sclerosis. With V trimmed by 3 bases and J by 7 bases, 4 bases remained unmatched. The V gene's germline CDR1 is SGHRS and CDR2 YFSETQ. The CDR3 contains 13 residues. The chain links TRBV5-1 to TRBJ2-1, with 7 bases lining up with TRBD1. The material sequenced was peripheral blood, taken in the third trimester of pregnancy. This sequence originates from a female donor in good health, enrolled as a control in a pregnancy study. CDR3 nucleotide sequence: TGCGCCAGCAGCTACTACAGGGGTAATGAGCAGTTCTTC. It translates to CASSYYRGNEQFF.